This TCR beta chain was recovered during a study of T cells in Graves' hyperthyroidism and ophthalmopathy. Overall study results and limits: Most clonotypes that expanded in the thyroid above 0.001 also showed up in blood.

Worth noting for this clonotype: Its antigen is unknown.

Clinical symptoms, serum thyroxine and TRAb, thyroid ultrasound and orbital computed tomography were used for the diagnoses. Researchers took RNA transcripts and amplified the TCR beta CDR3 regions from them. First-round RT-PCR targeting the TCR CDR3 was performed with the HTBI primer set. TCRdb analysed the multiplex PCR reads with MiXCR anew, one entry per CDR3 protein. There are almost 600,000 distinct CDR3 sequences in the sample; around 45% occur only once, and about 7.8% lies in the top ten. Unmatched junction bases numbered 9, after V lost 6 bases and J lost 5 bases. The CDR3 has 16 amino acids. The germline V gene encodes CDR1 SNHLY and CDR2 FYNNEI.

The chain couples TRBV2 to TRBJ2-5; 13 positions match TRBD2. The TCR comes from a woman aged 18-29 years with Graves' hyperthyroidism. The sample consisted of peripheral blood or thyroid tissue (not recorded which). The CDR3 sequence: CASRLLAGGRLETQYF. CDR3 sequence (DNA): TGTGCCAGCAGGCTACTAGCGGGGGGGCGGTTGGAGACCCAGTACTTC.